The subject of this entry is one TCR beta chain. TCRdb's copy holds only in-frame clones and misses some; the assay was immunoSEQ multiplex PCR. The sample contains under 300,000 clones, around 86% of which appear only once. The data belong to a study of blood T cell repertoires in COVID-19. V dropped 4 bases and J dropped 6; count of bases not matched to a gene: 4. CDR1 is SNHLY and CDR2 is FYNNEI in the germline V gene. CDR3 size: 14 residues. The gene calls are TRBV2 and TRBJ2-1; 9 bases map to TRBD2. The source of this sequence is a man aged 25 to 40 who had recovered from COVID-19. Material: peripheral blood. CDR3 residues: CASSAIAGVNEQFF. CDR3 nucleotides: TGTGCCAGCAGTGCGATAGCGGGGGTCAATGAGCAGTTCTTC.